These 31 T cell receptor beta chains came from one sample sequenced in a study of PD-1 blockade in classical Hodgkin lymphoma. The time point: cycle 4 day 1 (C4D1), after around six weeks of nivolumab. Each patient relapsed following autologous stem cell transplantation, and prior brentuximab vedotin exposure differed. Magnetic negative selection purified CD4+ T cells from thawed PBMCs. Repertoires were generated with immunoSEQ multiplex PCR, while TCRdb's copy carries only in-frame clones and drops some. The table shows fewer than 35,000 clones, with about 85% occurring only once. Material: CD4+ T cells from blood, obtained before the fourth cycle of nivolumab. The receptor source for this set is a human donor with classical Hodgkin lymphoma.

CDR3 sequence: CASSVAMREGHGETQYF. DNA for the CDR3: TGTGCCAGCAGCGTAGCTATGCGGGAGGGCCATGGAGAGACCCAGTACTTC. The V and J genes are TRBV9 and TRBJ2-5; 9 bases align to TRBD2. This CDR3 is 17 amino acids long. The trim removed 0 bases at V and 4 bases at J, leaving 10 bases unmatched. The germline V gene encodes CDR1 SGDLS and CDR2 YYNGEE.

The DNA of the CDR3 is TGCGCCAGCAGTGAGTCCTATGGGACAGATACGCAGTATTTT. It codes for CASSESYGTDTQYF. V is TRBV10-2 and J is TRBJ2-3; D not resolved. Germline lookup yields CDR1 WSHSY and CDR2 SAAADI. V was shortened by 0 bases and J by 3 bases, with 7 bases between the two germline ends. The CDR3 contains 14 residues.

The CDR3 reads CASTPGGRLHEQYF. The CDR3 coding sequence is TGTGCCAGCACACCTGGAGGGAGGCTTCACGAGCAGTACTTC. The V call is TRBV28, the J call TRBJ2-7, with D maybe TRBD2 (6 bases). Germline CDR1 reads MDHEN; CDR2 reads SYDVKM. This CDR3 has 14 residues. Trimming cost V 7 bases and J 5 bases, with 18 bases left between them. The whole variable domain, remainder taken from reference TRBV28 and TRBJ2-7, is DVKVTQSSRYLVKRTGEKVFLECVQDMDHENMFWYRQDPGLGLRLIYFSYDVKMKEKGDIPEGYSVSREKKERFSLILESASTNQTSMYLCASTPGGRLHEQYFGPGTRLTVT.

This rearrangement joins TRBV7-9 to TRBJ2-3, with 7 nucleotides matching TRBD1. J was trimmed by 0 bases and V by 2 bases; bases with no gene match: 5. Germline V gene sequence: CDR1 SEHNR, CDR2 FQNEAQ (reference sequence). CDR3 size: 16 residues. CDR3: CASSLNSDRSTDTQYF. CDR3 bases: TGTGCCAGCAGCTTAAATTCGGACAGGAGCACAGATACGCAGTATTTT.

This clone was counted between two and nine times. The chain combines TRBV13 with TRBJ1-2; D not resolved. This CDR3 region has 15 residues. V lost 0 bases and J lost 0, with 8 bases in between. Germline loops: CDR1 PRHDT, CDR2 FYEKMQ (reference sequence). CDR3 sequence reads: CASSLGLLANYGYTF. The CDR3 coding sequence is TGTGCCAGCAGCTTAGGGCTGCTAGCTAACTATGGCTACACCTTC.

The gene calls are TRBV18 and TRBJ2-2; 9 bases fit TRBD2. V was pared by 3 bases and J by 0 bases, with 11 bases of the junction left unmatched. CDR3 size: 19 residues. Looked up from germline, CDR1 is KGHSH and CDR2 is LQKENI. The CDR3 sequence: CASSPRLTGGRANTGELFF. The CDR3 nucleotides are TGTGCCAGCTCACCCCGCTTAACTGGCGGGAGGGCGAACACCGGGGAGCTGTTTTTT. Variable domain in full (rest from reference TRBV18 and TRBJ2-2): NAGVMQNPRHLVRRRGQEARLRCSPMKGHSHVYWYRQLPEEGLKFMVYLQKENIIDESGMPKERFSAEFPKEGPSILRIQQVVRGDSAAYFCASSPRLTGGRANTGELFFGEGSRLTVL.

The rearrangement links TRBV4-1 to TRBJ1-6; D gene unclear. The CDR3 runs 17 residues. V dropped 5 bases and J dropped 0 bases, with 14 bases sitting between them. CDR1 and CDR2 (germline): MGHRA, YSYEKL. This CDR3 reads CASSSLTESSYNSPLHF. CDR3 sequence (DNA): TGCGCCAGCAGCAGCCTAACGGAGAGCTCCTATAATTCACCCCTCCACTTT.

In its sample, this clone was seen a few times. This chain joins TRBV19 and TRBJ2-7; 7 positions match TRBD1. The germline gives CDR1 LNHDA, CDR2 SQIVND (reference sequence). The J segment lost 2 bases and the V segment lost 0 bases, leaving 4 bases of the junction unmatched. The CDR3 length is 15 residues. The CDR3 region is CASSIEGTAPYEQYF. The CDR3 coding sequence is TGTGCCAGTAGTATAGAGGGGACAGCGCCCTACGAGCAGTACTTC.

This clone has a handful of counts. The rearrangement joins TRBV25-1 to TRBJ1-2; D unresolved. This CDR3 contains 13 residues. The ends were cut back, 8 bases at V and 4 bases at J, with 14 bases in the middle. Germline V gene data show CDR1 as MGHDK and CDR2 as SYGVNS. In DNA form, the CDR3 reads TGTGCCAGCCGAGGAACAGAGGGCTATGGCTACACCTTC. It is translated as CASRGTEGYGYTF.

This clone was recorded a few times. The CDR3 DNA reads as TGTGCCAGCTCACCGGGGACAGGGTCCAATGAGCAGTTCTTC. As protein: CASSPGTGSNEQFF. The gene calls are TRBV18 and TRBJ2-1, with 9 bases identical to TRBD1. The CDR3 covers 14 residues. Germline V CDR1 and CDR2: KGHSH, LQKENI. V lost 3 bases and J lost 6; bases outside the gene matches: 3.

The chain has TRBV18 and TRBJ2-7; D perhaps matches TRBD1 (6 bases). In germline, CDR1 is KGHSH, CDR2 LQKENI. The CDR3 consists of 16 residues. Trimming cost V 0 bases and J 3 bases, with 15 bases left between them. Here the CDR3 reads CASSPPGHRESYEQYF. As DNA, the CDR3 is TGTGCCAGCTCACCACCCGGTCACAGGGAGAGCTACGAGCAGTACTTC.

The DNA for the CDR3 is TGTGCCAGCAGCGGGACCTACAATGAGCAGTTCTTC. Amino acid sequence: CASSGTYNEQFF. The chain links TRBV5-5 to TRBJ2-1, with unresolved D. Trimming left V 4 bases short and J 2 bases short, with 4 bases between. This CDR3 is 12 amino acids long. CDR1 SGHKS and CDR2 YYEKEE come from the germline V gene (reference sequence).

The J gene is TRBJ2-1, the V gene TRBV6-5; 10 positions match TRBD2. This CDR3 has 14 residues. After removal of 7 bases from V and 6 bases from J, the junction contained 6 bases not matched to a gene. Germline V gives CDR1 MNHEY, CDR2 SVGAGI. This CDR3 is CASTRLAGTNEQFF. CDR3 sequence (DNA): TGTGCCAGCACACGACTAGCGGGTACCAATGAGCAGTTCTTC.

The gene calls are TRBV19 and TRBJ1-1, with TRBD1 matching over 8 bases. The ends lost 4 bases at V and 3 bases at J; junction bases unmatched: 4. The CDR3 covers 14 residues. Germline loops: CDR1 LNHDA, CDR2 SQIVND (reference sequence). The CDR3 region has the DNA TGTGCCAGTAGTAACCAGGGGGCAGACACTGAAGCTTTCTTT. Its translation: CASSNQGADTEAFF.

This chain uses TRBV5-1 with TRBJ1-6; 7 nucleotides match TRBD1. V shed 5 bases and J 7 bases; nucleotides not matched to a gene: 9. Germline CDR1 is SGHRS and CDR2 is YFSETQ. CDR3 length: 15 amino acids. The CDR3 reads CASRPRTGGNSPLHF. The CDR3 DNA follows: TGCGCCAGCAGGCCGCGGACAGGCGGAAATTCACCCCTCCACTTT.

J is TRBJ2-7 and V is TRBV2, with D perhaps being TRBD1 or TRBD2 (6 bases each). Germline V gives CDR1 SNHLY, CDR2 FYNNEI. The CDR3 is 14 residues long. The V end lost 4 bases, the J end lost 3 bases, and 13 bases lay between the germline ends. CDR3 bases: TGTGCCAGCAGTGTGAGGGGGGTCGGCTACGAGCAGTACTTC. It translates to CASSVRGVGYEQYF.

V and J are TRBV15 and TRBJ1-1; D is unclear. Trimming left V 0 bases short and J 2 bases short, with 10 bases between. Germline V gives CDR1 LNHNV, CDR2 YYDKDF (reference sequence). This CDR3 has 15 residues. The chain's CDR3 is CATSRDPGQNTEAFF. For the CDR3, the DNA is TGTGCCACCAGCAGAGATCCGGGCCAAAACACTGAAGCTTTCTTT.

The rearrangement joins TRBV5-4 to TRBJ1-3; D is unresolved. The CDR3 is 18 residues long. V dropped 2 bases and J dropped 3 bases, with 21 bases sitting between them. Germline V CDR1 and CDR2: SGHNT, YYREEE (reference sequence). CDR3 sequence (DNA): TGTGCCAGCAGCTTCGGAGGTGGTGGAGGGAGAGATGGAAACACCATATATTTT. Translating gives CASSFGGGGGRDGNTIYF.

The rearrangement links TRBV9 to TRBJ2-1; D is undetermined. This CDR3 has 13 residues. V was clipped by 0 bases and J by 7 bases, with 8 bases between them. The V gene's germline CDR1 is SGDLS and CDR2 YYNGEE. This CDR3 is CASSVDRSNEQFF. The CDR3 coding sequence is TGTGCCAGCAGCGTAGACCGCTCGAATGAGCAGTTCTTC.

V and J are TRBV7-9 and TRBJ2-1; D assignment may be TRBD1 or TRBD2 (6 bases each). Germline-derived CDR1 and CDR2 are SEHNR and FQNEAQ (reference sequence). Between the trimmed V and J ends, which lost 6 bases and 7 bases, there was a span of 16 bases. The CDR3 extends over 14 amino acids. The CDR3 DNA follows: TGTGCCAGCAGTTTGGACGGAGGGGGGAATGAGCAGTTCTTC. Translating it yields CASSLDGGGNEQFF. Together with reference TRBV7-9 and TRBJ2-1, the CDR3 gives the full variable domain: DTGVSQNPRHKITKRGQNVTFRCDPISEHNRLYWYRQTLGQGPEFLTYFQNEAQLEKSRLLSDRFSAERPKGSFSTLEIQRTEQGDSAMYLCASSLDGGGNEQFFGPGTRLTVL.

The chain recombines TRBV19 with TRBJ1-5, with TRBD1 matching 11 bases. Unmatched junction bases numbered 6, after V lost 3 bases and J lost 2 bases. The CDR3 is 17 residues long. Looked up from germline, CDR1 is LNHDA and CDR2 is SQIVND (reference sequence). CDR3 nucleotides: TGTGCCAGTAGTATTATAGGGACAGGGGGAGGCAATCAGCCCCAGCATTTT. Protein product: CASSIIGTGGGNQPQHF.

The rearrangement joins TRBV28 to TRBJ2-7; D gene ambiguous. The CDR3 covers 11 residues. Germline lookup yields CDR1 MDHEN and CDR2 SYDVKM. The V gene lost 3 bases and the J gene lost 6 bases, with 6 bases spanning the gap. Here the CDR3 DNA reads TGTGCCAGCAGTTTCGACCTCGAGCAGTACTTC. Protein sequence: CASSFDLEQYF.

DNA for the CDR3: TGTGCCTGGAGCGCGGTACGGTGGTATTTT. Translating gives CAWSAVRWYF. The chain joins TRBV30 to TRBJ2-3, with unresolved D. This CDR3 spans 10 amino acids. The germline V and J ends were trimmed by 3 bases and 14 bases, with 12 bases remaining between them. Germline CDR1 is GTSNPN and CDR2 is SVGIG (reference sequence).

DNA for the CDR3: TGTGCCAGCAGCTTAGGTAGCGGGGGGGCATTTGATACGCAGTATTTT. Its protein product is CASSLGSGGAFDTQYF. The chain combines TRBV11-2 with TRBJ2-3, with TRBD2 matching over 11 bases. Germline assignment: CDR1 SGHAT and CDR2 FQNNGV. With V trimmed by 1 base and J by 6 bases, 6 bases remained unmatched. This CDR3 has 16 residues.

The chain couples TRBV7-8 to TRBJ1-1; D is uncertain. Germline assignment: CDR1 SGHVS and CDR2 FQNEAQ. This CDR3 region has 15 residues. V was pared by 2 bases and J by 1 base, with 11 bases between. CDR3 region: CASSLIPNPNTEAFF. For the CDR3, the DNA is TGTGCCAGCAGCTTAATTCCTAACCCGAACACTGAAGCTTTCTTT.

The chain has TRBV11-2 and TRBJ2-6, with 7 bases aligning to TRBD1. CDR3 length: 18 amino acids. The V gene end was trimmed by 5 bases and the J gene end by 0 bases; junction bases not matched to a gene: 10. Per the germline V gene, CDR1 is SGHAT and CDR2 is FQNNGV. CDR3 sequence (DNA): TGTGCCAGCAGCCCACCGACAGGGTCCCGCTCTGGGGCCAACGTCCTGACTTTC. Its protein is CASSPPTGSRSGANVLTF.

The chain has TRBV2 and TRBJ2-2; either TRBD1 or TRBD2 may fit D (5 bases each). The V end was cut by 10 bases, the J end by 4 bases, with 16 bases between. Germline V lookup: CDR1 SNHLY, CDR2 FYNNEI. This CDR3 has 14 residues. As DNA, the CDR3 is TGTGCCACCTCCCGGGACGGGGCCACCGGGGAGCTGTTTTTT. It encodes CATSRDGATGELFF. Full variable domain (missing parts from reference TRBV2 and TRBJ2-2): EPEVTQTPSHQVTQMGQEVILRCVPISNHLYFYWYRQILGQKVEFLVSFYNNEISEKSEIFDDQFSVERPDGSNFTLKIRSTKLEDSAMYFCATSRDGATGELFFGEGSRLTVL.

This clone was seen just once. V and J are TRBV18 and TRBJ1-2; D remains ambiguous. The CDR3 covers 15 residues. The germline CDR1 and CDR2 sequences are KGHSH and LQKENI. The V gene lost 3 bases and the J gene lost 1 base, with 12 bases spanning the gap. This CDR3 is CASSPNSGNNYGYTF. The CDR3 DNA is TGTGCCAGCTCACCTAACAGTGGAAATAACTATGGCTACACCTTC. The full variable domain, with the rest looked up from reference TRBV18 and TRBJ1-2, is NAGVMQNPRHLVRRRGQEARLRCSPMKGHSHVYWYRQLPEEGLKFMVYLQKENIIDESGMPKERFSAEFPKEGPSILRIQQVVRGDSAAYFCASSPNSGNNYGYTFGSGTRLTVV.

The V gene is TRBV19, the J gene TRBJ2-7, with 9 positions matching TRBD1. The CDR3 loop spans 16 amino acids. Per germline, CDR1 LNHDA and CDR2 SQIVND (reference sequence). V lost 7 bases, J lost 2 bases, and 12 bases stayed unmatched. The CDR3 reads CASTPSGQGRTYEQYF. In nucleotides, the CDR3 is TGTGCCAGTACGCCATCGGGACAGGGACGAACCTACGAGCAGTACTTC.

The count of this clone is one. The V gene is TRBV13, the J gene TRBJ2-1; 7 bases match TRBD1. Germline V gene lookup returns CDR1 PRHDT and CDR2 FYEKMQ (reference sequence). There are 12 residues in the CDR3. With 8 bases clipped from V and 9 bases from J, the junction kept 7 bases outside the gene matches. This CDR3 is CASHGQVGEQFF. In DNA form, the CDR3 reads TGTGCCAGCCACGGACAGGTGGGTGAGCAGTTCTTC.

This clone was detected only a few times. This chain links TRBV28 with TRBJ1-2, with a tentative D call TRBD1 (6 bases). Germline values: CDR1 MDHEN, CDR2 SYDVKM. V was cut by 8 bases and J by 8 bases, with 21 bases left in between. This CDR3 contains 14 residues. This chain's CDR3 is CASSRRIAGEGYTF. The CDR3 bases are TGTGCCAGCTCCCGCCGCATAGCAGGGGAGGGCTACACCTTC.